This TCR beta chain was observed in a study of OX40 agonist ivuxolimab in advanced cancers. About the investigation overall: The costimulatory receptor OX40 (CD134) was targeted by ivuxolimab, a fully human IgG2 agonistic monoclonal antibody. Of the approximately 53 patients in dose escalation, approximately 20 had hepatocellular carcinoma, some 15 had melanoma, 9 had renal cell carcinoma and 9 had head and neck cancer. The point of sequencing TCRbeta in the periphery was to test whether ivuxolimab changed TCR sequence diversity and drove clonal T-cell expansion. The paper describes the monotherapy dose-escalation part (N = 52 patients) of the phase I trial of ivuxolimab. Intravenous ivuxolimab was administered to patients every 2 weeks at six dose levels: 0.01, 0.1, 0.3, 1.5, 3 and 10 mg/kg. Patients were allowed to have had prior anti-PD-1, anti-PD-L1 or anti-CTLA-4 therapy, and around 37% of the dose-escalation patients had previously received checkpoint inhibitors. Partial responses were achieved by three dose-escalation patients, of whom one had hepatocellular carcinoma and two had cutaneous melanoma. A male proportion of about 79% and a mean age of approximately 61 years, ranging from roughly 23 to 80, were recorded for the dose-escalation cohort.

What the study reported, not specific to this receptor: Low levels of normalized T-cell clonal expansion were also seen in some nonresponding patients. The antigen specificity of the clonally expanded peripheral T cells was not determined. On average, CD8+ T cells showed more expanded clones than CD4+ T cells after ivuxolimab. In partial responders in the 0.1-3.0 mg/kg groups, normalized peripheral clonal expansion was found to be among the lowest, especially among CD8+ T cells. Clonal expansion of both CD4+ and CD8+ blood T cells was observed from baseline to week 6 at doses 0.1 to 3.0 mg/kg.

For sequencing of the TCRbeta CDR3 region, genomic DNA was extracted from the sorted cells. The immunoSEQ Assay was used to sequence the TCRbeta CDR3 regions. TCRdb's version of the immuneACCESS table is confined to in-frame rearrangements and falls short of the full clone set. An unresolved V gene accounts for under half of the shortfall where checked; the remainder is of unknown origin. The sample table records fewer than 75,000 clones; roughly 87% of these occur just once. Approximately 2.8% of the sample is held by the ten biggest clonotypes. From the cysteine up to the phenylalanine, the CDR3 has a length of 13 residues. Kept here is only the CDR3 DNA, which spans 39 bases and is read in frame from base 1. The germline V gene (reference sequence) supplies CDR1 LNHDA and CDR2 SQIVND. V gives up 10 bases and J gives up 3 bases, and the segment between their germline ends measures 15 bases. Patients with autoimmune disease history or receiving systemic immunosuppression were excluded from the trial. Peripheral blood for TCR sequencing was drawn from every dose cohort at baseline, at cycle 4 day 1 and at cycle 7 day 1. Samples were obtained from an open-label, multicenter, first-in-human phase I dose-escalation trial of ivuxolimab. Adults with locally advanced or metastatic head and neck squamous cell, hepatocellular, melanoma or renal cell carcinoma were enrolled in the trial. Before TCR sequencing, CD4+ and CD8+ T cells were separately sorted from peripheral blood.

On this clone: Its target antigen remains unknown. Base qualities are not provided; no much larger clone lies one nucleotide away.

The source material was CD4+ or CD8+ T cells sorted from blood, sampled in a trial of the OX40 agonist ivuxolimab. This TCR derives from an adult with an advanced solid tumor such as melanoma, head and neck, liver or kidney cancer. The rearrangement combines TRBV19 with TRBJ2-5; the D region may be TRBD1 or TRBD2, each matching 5 bases equally. CDR3 loop: CATLGDGEETQYF. The sequence in DNA is TGTGCCACCCTAGGGGACGGAGAAGAGACCCAGTACTTC.